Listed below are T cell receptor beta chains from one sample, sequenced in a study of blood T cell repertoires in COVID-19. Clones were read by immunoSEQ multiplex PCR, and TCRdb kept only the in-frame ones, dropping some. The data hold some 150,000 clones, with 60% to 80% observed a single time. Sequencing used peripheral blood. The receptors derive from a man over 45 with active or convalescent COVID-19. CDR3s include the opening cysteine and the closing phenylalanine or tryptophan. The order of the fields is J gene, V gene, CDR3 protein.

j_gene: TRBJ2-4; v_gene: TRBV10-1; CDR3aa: CASEDGGGGKNIQYF
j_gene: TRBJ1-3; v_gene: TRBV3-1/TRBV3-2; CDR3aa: CASSHFSGGTGNTIYF
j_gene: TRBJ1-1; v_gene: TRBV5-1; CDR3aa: CASSLTGGENTEAFF
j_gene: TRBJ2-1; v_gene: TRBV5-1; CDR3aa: CASSNRTGGSEQFF
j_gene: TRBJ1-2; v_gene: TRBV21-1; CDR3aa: CASSNQGQCYGYTF
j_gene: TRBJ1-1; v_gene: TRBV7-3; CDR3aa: CASSLQGRATEAFF
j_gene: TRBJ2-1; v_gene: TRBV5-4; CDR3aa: CASSLGQGAYNEQFF
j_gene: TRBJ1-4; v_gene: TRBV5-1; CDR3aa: CASRTLVDNEKLFF
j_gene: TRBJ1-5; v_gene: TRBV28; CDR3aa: CASSSLTGGSQPQHF
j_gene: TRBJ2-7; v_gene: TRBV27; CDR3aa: CASSGQLSRTEQYF
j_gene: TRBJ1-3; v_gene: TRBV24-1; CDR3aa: CATSDRRQGVENTIYF
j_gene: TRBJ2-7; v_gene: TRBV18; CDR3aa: CASSPRGDSYEQYF
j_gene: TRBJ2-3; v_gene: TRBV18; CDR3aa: CASSVASGRTDTQYF
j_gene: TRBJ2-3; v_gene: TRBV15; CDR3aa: CATSRGGIREGDTQYF
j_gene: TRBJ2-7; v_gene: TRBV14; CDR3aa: CASSRVRDSMGEQYF
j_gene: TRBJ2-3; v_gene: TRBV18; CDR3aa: CASSPSLAGADTQYF
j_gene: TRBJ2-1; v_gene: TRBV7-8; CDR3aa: CASRGGGPTNEQFF
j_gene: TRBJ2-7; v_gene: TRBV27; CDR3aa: CASSLFGTSGSLRSYEQYF
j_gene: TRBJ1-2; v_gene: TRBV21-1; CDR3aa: CASSKYSGPYYGYTF
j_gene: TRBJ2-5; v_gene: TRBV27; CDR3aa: CASSLRGTGGQETQYF
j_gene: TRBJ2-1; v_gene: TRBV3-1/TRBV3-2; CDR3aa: CASSLGTGRVYNEQFF
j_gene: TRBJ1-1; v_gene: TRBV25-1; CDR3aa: CASSESATGYTEAFF
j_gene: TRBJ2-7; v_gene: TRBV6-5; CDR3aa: CASSYERKDFSYEQYF